The 3 T cell receptor beta chains presented below share a single source sample, sequenced in a study of T-cell memory formation after mild COVID-19. TCRdb re-called the 5' RACE reads with MiXCR, one entry per CDR3 protein. Here the sample spans about 410,000 distinct CDR3 sequences, 15% to 20% being singletons. Material for sequencing was PBMCs or a T cell subset sorted from them (not recorded which). The receptor set was obtained from a man aged 18 to 35 who had mild COVID-19 (a few samples of this study predate the infection). Cell type and time point are not known.

The chain has TRBV7-9 and TRBJ1-4; TRBD1 is a possible D gene (6 bases). The CDR3 runs to 13 residues. Trimming stripped 5 bases from V and 10 bases from J, with 14 bases between. Germline V gene lookup returns CDR1 SEHNR and CDR2 FQNEAQ (reference sequence). This chain's CDR3 is CASSAGEIRKLFF. CDR3 DNA: TGTGCCAGCAGCGCAGGGGAGATCCGAAAACTGTTTTTT.

CDR3 amino acids: CASSGTRAGELFF. Written as DNA, the CDR3 is TGTGCCAGCTCGGGGACACGTGCCGGGGAGCTGTTTTTT. The gene calls are TRBV2 and TRBJ2-2; D is possibly TRBD1 (6 bases). Germline V gene data show CDR1 as SNHLY and CDR2 as FYNNEI. The CDR3 sequence is 13 residues long. Trimming pared 8 bases from V and 6 bases from J, leaving 13 bases between.

The chain is built from TRBV27 and TRBJ2-7, with 9 nucleotides matching TRBD1. This CDR3 spans 14 amino acids. Germline values: CDR1 MNHEY, CDR2 SMNVEV (reference sequence). V was pared by 2 bases and J by 6 bases, with 5 bases of the junction left unmatched. For the CDR3, the DNA is TGTGCCAGCAGTTTACTTCAGACAGGGGGCGAGCAGTACTTC. Amino acids: CASSLLQTGGEQYF.